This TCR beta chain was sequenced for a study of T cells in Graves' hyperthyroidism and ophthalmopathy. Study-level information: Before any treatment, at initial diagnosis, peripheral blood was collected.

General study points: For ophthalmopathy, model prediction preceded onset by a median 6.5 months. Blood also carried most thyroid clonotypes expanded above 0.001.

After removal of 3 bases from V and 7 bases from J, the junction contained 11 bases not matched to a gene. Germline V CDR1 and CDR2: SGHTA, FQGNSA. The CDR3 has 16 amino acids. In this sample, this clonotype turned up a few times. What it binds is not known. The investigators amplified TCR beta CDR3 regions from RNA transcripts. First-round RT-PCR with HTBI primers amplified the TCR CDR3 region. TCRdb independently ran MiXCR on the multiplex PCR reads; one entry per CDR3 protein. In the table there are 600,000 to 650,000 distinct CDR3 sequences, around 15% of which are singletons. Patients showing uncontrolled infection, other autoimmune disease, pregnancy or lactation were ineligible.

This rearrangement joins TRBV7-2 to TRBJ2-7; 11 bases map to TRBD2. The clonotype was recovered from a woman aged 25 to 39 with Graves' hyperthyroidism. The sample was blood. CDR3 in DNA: TGTGCCAGCAGCTTCTACGGGACTAGCGGCATCTGGGAGCAGTACTTC. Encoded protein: CASSFYGTSGIWEQYF.